This is a list of T cell receptor beta chains from one sample in a study of T cell repertoires in cytomegalovirus infection. TCRdb recomputed calls from the reads with MiXCR, one row per CDR3 protein. Of around 100,000 distinct CDR3 sequences in the sample, 23% were seen once. The specimen sequenced was CD8+ T cells from PBMCs. These TCRs come from a human donor in good health (CMV status not recorded). Some clones in this sample may be carry-over from other donors' samples. Each CDR3 is given with its conserved first and last residue. Each record gives: J gene, D gene, clone size, V gene, CDR3 DNA, CDR3 protein. D genes are given only for firm matches. Clone size is stated in some rows and not others, as once, few, many or a class when expanded.

J: TRBJ1-1; D: TRBD1; size: -; V: TRBV14; DNA: TGTGCCAGCAGCCCCTACAGGGGACATGAAGCTTTCTTT; CDR3: CASSPYRGHEAFF
J: TRBJ2-5; D: -; size: many; V: TRBV7-9; DNA: TGTGCCAGCAGCTCCCCAGCCAGCTCGGAGACCCAGTACTTC; CDR3: CASSSPASSETQYF
J: TRBJ2-7; D: TRBD1; size: medium-sized; V: TRBV5-1; DNA: TGCGCCAGCAGCCTGACGACAGGGGTGGTCGACGAGCAGTACTTC; CDR3: CASSLTTGVVDEQYF
J: TRBJ1-2; D: -; size: -; V: TRBV29-1; DNA: TGCAGCGTTGACTCTCAGGGGTCCGACGGGTATGGCTACACCTTC; CDR3: CSVDSQGSDGYGYTF
J: TRBJ1-1; D: -; size: few; V: TRBV7-9; DNA: TGTGCCTCTCTTTCGCTGGGGCAGGATAGGAACACTGAAGCTTTCTTT; CDR3: CASLSLGQDRNTEAFF
J: TRBJ1-1; D: -; size: few; V: TRBV11-2; DNA: TGTGCCAGCAGCGGTACTAAAGCTTTCTTT; CDR3: CASSGTKAFF
J: TRBJ1-2; D: -; size: -; V: TRBV29-1; DNA: TGCAGCGTTGAAGGGAACAACTATGGCTACACCTTC; CDR3: CSVEGNNYGYTF
J: TRBJ1-5; D: -; size: few; V: TRBV10-3; DNA: TGTGCCATCGGGCCGGATTATAGCAATCAGCCCCAGCATTTT; CDR3: CAIGPDYSNQPQHF
J: TRBJ1-5; D: -; size: -; V: TRBV19; DNA: TGTGCCAGTAGTCCCTCCACCGGGACGGGGAATCAGCCCCAGCATTTT; CDR3: CASSPSTGTGNQPQHF
J: TRBJ2-7; D: TRBD1; size: -; V: TRBV6-2/TRBV6-3; DNA: TGTGCCAGCAGATCCACTTCGACAGGGGCCAGGACCTCCTACGAGCAGTACTTC; CDR3: CASRSTSTGARTSYEQYF
J: TRBJ2-3; D: -; size: few; V: TRBV4-2; DNA: TGTGCCAGCAGCCCGGGGGATAGCACAGATACGCAGTATTTT; CDR3: CASSPGDSTDTQYF
J: TRBJ1-1; D: -; size: -; V: TRBV5-1; DNA: TGCGCCAGCAGCTTGTACGAGAACACTGAAGCTTTCTTT; CDR3: CASSLYENTEAFF
J: TRBJ1-5; D: -; size: -; V: TRBV20-1; DNA: TGCAGTGCTATTGGGCCCGGGGGGAGTCAGCCCCAGCATTTT; CDR3: CSAIGPGGSQPQHF
J: TRBJ2-7; D: -; size: few; V: TRBV28; DNA: TGTGCCAGCAGTTTCACTCGACAGCCTTTGTGGGAGCAGTACTTC; CDR3: CASSFTRQPLWEQYF
J: TRBJ1-1; D: -; size: -; V: TRBV29-1; DNA: TGCAGCGTTGAAGGCAGGAACACTGAAGCTTTCTTT; CDR3: CSVEGRNTEAFF
J: TRBJ1-1; D: -; size: few; V: TRBV4-1; DNA: TGCGCCAGCAGCCAAGATCAGGTCGAGACCGACCTGAACACTGAAGCTTTCTTT; CDR3: CASSQDQVETDLNTEAFF
J: TRBJ2-2; D: -; size: -; V: TRBV12-3/TRBV12-4; DNA: TGTGCCAGCAGTCCGGGACTCTGGACCGGGGAGCTGTTTTTT; CDR3: CASSPGLWTGELFF
J: TRBJ2-7; D: TRBD1; size: many; V: TRBV29-1; DNA: TGCAGCGTTGGGTCAGGGGGCTACGAGCAGTACTTC; CDR3: CSVGSGGYEQYF
J: TRBJ1-3; D: -; size: -; V: TRBV19; DNA: TGTGCCAGTGGACAGTCCGGCTCTGGAAACACCATATATTTT; CDR3: CASGQSGSGNTIYF
J: TRBJ1-2; D: TRBD1; size: -; V: TRBV6-2/TRBV6-3; DNA: TGTGCCACTCTTTTCCGGGACAGGGGGCATGGCTACACCTTC; CDR3: CATLFRDRGHGYTF
J: TRBJ2-1; D: -; size: -; V: TRBV15; DNA: TGTGCCACCAGCACCCCGCGGGGCAATGAGCAGTTCTTC; CDR3: CATSTPRGNEQFF
J: TRBJ2-7; D: -; size: -; V: TRBV5-5; DNA: TGTGCCAGCAGCTTGGCCGTGGGCCTCAAGGAGCAGTACTTC; CDR3: CASSLAVGLKEQYF
J: TRBJ2-1; D: TRBD2; size: -; V: TRBV6-6; DNA: TGTGCCAGCAGGCTCGGTGGACTAGCGGACGACAATGAGCAGTTCTTC; CDR3: CASRLGGLADDNEQFF
J: TRBJ2-7; D: TRBD1; size: few; V: TRBV7-6; DNA: TGTGCCAGCAGCCCCGGGACAGGGGGCGGGGACGAGCAGTACTTC; CDR3: CASSPGTGGGDEQYF
J: TRBJ2-7; D: TRBD2; size: many; V: TRBV28; DNA: TGTGCCACGCATAGCGGGGACTCCTACGAGCAGTACTTC; CDR3: CATHSGDSYEQYF
J: TRBJ2-7; D: -; size: few; V: TRBV12-3/TRBV12-4; DNA: TGTGCCAGCAGTACCCCACCGGGCTACGAGCAGTACTTC; CDR3: CASSTPPGYEQYF
J: TRBJ2-7; D: -; size: many; V: TRBV11-2; DNA: TGTGCCAGCAGCTCTAATACGGGGGCCTACGAGCAGTACTTC; CDR3: CASSSNTGAYEQYF
J: TRBJ2-1; D: -; size: many; V: TRBV12-3/TRBV12-4; DNA: TGTGCCACAGAGGCGACCTACAATGAGCAGTTCTTC; CDR3: CATEATYNEQFF
J: TRBJ2-7; D: -; size: few; V: TRBV6-2/TRBV6-3; DNA: TGTGCCAGCAGCCTGACGGAATACGAGCAGTACTTC; CDR3: CASSLTEYEQYF
J: TRBJ2-7; D: -; size: -; V: TRBV6-2/TRBV6-3; DNA: TGTGCCAGCAGCCGCCAGGGGAGTGGTTACGAGCAGTACTTC; CDR3: CASSRQGSGYEQYF
J: TRBJ2-3; D: -; size: -; V: TRBV4-2; DNA: TGTGCCAGCAGCCAAGTATTTGGGGGGATTAGCACAGATACGCAGTATTTT; CDR3: CASSQVFGGISTDTQYF
J: TRBJ2-7; D: TRBD1; size: -; V: TRBV28; DNA: TGTGCCAGCAGCCCCGGGACAGGGGTTCTCTACGAGCAGTACTTC; CDR3: CASSPGTGVLYEQYF
J: TRBJ2-2; D: -; size: -; V: TRBV3-1; DNA: TGTGCCAGCAGCCAGGCCGGGGCTGCGCCCGGGGAGCTGTTTTTT; CDR3: CASSQAGAAPGELFF
J: TRBJ1-1; D: -; size: -; V: TRBV19; DNA: TGTGCCAGTAGTATAGTCCCAGGGGACACTGAAGCTTTCTTT; CDR3: CASSIVPGDTEAFF
J: TRBJ2-7; D: -; size: many; V: TRBV28; DNA: TGTGCCAGCAGTTCCCCGGACAAATCGCACCCCTACGAGCAGTACTTC; CDR3: CASSSPDKSHPYEQYF
J: TRBJ2-1; D: -; size: -; V: TRBV28; DNA: TGTGCCAGCAGTGATCTCGATTCCTACAATGAGCAGTTCTTC; CDR3: CASSDLDSYNEQFF
J: TRBJ1-5; D: TRBD1; size: many; V: TRBV28; DNA: TGTGCCAGCAGTCCGTGGGACAGGGGACCCCCTTATAGCAATCAGCCCCAGCATTTT; CDR3: CASSPWDRGPPYSNQPQHF
J: TRBJ2-2; D: -; size: -; V: TRBV6-6; DNA: TGTGCCAGCAGTTACTCGGAGTTTACAGGGCCCGGGGAGCTGTTTTTT; CDR3: CASSYSEFTGPGELFF
J: TRBJ2-5; D: TRBD1; size: -; V: TRBV20-1; DNA: TGCAGTGCTAGGACCGGGACAGGGGCGACCCAGTACTTC; CDR3: CSARTGTGATQYF
J: TRBJ2-7; D: -; size: many; V: TRBV7-2; DNA: TGTGCCAGCAGCTTGCAGGGAGGCTACTACGAGCAGTACTTC; CDR3: CASSLQGGYYEQYF
J: TRBJ2-5; D: -; size: many; V: TRBV20-1; DNA: TGCAGTGCTAGAGGGGTCCCGGACAGCATGGAGACCCAGTACTTC; CDR3: CSARGVPDSMETQYF
J: TRBJ2-7; D: TRBD1; size: few; V: TRBV28; DNA: TGTGCCAGCAGGTTGGGGACAGGGGTCTGGGGGGACGAGCAGTACTTC; CDR3: CASRLGTGVWGDEQYF